The rows below give T cell receptor beta chains drawn from one sample of a study of T cells expressing NK-cell markers. After re-calling the 5' RACE reads, TCRdb lists one entry per CDR3 protein, DNA absent. Recorded for this sample: about 160,000 distinct CDR3 sequences. The sequencing input was blood T cells: a sorted CD56 or NKG2C T cell subset, CD4+ or CD8+ T cells, or bulk PBMC T cells (not recorded which). These TCRs come from a woman between 18 and 75 years old in good health. CDR3s include the opening cysteine and the closing phenylalanine or tryptophan.

TRBJ2-7 TRBV5-4 CASRLTGATYEQYF
TRBJ2-2 TRBV12-3/TRBV12-4 CASRNQGSGELFF
TRBJ2-5 TRBV4-1 CASSRQTQQETQYF
TRBJ1-1 TRBV6-1 CASHRTRNTEAFF
TRBJ1-1 TRBV27 CASSITGTGTEAFF
TRBJ1-6 TRBV3-1 CASSRTGPINSPLHF
TRBJ2-1 TRBV7-3 CASSLANIHEQFF
TRBJ2-7 TRBV12-3/TRBV12-4 CASSRTSGTRYEQYF
TRBJ1-1 TRBV7-3 CASSPAGHTEAFF
TRBJ2-3 TRBV4-2 CASSQDFYASGGTDTQYF
TRBJ2-1 TRBV7-2 CASGLAGSYNEQFF
TRBJ2-4 TRBV11-1 CASSPLGAGLSKNDIQYF
TRBJ1-6 TRBV18 CASSTMGGRDSDSPLHF
TRBJ2-7 TRBV18 CASSPLGLYEQYF
TRBJ2-5 TRBV6-2/TRBV6-3 CASSQSGTQYF
TRBJ2-3 TRBV7-9 CASSPLGRADTQYF
TRBJ1-5 TRBV7-3 CASSPGTFQPQHF
TRBJ1-5 TRBV28 CASSPPDSPPQHF
TRBJ2-3 TRBV7-9 CASSVSESTDTQYF
TRBJ2-3 TRBV2 CASRNRPGSTDTQYF
TRBJ1-3 TRBV29-1 CSSYGPGNTIYF
TRBJ2-2 TRBV12-3/TRBV12-4 CASVGGGGISGELFF
TRBJ1-6 TRBV2 CASSAGGLNNSPLHF
TRBJ1-6 TRBV7-9 CASSQMTGERSPLHF
TRBJ2-7 TRBV5-6 CASMSGTTAVEQYF
TRBJ2-3 TRBV4-1 CASRSTGTTQYF
TRBJ2-7 TRBV20-1 CSARADSATLEQYF
TRBJ2-1 TRBV7-2 CASSSLAEMVEQFF
TRBJ1-2 TRBV30 CAWSLGTAYGYTF
TRBJ2-5 TRBV6-1 CASTGTGFLEETQYF
TRBJ2-5 TRBV29-1 CSDRTSGSGETQYF
TRBJ2-7 TRBV14 CASSQERGPYEQYF
TRBJ2-5 TRBV19 CASRMTGSETQYF
TRBJ2-3 TRBV5-1 CASSLAVGGPTDTQYF
TRBJ2-6 TRBV5-1 CASSLGREAGANVLTF
TRBJ2-4 TRBV20-1 CSASGLAGVKNIQYF
TRBJ1-2 TRBV4-1 CASSQPGRGDYGYTF
TRBJ2-3 TRBV9 CASSPGQGHTDTQYF